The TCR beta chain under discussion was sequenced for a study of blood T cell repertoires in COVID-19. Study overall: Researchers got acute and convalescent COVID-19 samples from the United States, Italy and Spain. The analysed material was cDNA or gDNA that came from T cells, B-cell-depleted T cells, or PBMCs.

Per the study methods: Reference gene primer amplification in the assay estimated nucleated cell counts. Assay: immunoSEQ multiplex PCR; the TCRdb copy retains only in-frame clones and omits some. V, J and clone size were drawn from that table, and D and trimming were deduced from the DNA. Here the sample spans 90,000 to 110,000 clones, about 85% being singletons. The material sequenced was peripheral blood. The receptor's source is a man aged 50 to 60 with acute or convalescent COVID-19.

CDR3 nucleotide sequence: TGTGCCAGCAGTTATTTTAGCGGGAGGGACTACAATGAGCAGTTCTTC. It codes for CASSYFSGRDYNEQFF. The rearrangement uses TRBV6-9 and TRBJ2-1; 11 bases map to TRBD2. V lost 1 base and J lost 3; bases outside the gene matches: 2. The CDR3 runs to 16 residues. Germline values: CDR1 MNHGY, CDR2 SVAAGI.